The following is a TCR beta chain sequence with its context. The data originate from a study of T cell responses to AZD1222 COVID-19 vaccine. This CDR3 has 14 amino acids. The V end lost 3 bases, the J end lost 7 bases, and 11 bases lay between the germline ends. Germline CDR1 and CDR2: SGHNT and YYREEE (reference sequence). Only in-frame clones appear in the TCRdb table, and some are missing; sequencing was by immunoSEQ multiplex PCR. This sample has roughly 270,000 clones; 90% to 95% occur once, and the top ten carry 0.5% to 0.7%. Sequences were derived from peripheral blood, sampled 28 days after the second AZD1222 dose. This TCR was recovered from an adult who received the AZD1222 COVID-19 vaccine. The chain recombines TRBV5-4 with TRBJ1-6; no clear D. The CDR3 is CASSSRGGNSPLHF. DNA of the CDR3: TGTGCCAGCAGCTCTCGGGGTGGAAATTCACCCCTCCACTTT.